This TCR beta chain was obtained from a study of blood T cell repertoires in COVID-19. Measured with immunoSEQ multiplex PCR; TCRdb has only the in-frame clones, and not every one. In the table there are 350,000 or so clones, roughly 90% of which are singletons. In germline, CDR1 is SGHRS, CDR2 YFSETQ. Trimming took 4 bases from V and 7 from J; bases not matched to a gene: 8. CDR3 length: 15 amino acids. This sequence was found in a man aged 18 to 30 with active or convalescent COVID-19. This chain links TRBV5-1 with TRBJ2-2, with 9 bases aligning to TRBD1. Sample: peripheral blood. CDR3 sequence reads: CASSVYRGQGGELFF. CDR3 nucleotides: TGCGCCAGCAGCGTTTACAGGGGGCAGGGCGGGGAGCTGTTTTTT.